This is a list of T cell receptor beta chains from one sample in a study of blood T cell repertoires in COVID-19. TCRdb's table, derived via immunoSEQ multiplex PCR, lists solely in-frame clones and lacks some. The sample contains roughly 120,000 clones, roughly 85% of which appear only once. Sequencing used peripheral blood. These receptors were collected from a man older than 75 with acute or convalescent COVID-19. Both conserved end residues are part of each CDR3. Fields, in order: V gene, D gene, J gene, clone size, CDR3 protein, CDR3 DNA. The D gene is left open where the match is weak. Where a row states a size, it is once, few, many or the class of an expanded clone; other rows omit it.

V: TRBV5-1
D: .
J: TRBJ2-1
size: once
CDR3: CASSPFQYNEQFF
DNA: TGCGCCAGCAGCCCCTTCCAGTACAATGAGCAGTTCTTC

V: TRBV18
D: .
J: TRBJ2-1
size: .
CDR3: CASSAYNEQFF
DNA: TGTGCCAGCTCAGCGTACAATGAGCAGTTCTTC

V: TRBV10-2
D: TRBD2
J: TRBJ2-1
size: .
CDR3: CATRTSGTTNEQFF
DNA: TGCGCCACCCGGACTAGCGGGACTACCAATGAGCAGTTCTTC

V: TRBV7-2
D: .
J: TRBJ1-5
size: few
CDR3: CASSFSRNQPQHF
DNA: TGTGCCAGCAGCTTTTCTCGCAATCAGCCCCAGCATTTT

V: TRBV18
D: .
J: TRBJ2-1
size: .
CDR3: CASSPIEGSHNEQFF
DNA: TGTGCCAGCTCACCAATAGAGGGTAGCCACAATGAGCAGTTCTTC

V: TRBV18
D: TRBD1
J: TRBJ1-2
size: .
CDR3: CASSPEDRTNYGYTF
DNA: TGTGCCAGCTCACCGGAGGACAGGACTAACTATGGCTACACCTTC

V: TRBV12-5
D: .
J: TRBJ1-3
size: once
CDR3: CASGLLTGSGNTIYF
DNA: TGTGCTAGTGGTTTGCTGACTGGCTCTGGAAACACCATATATTTT

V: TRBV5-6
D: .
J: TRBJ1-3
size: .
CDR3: CASSRDRLGLSSLRNTIYF
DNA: TGTGCCAGCAGTCGCGACAGACTTGGGTTATCATCTCTTAGAAACACCATATATTTT

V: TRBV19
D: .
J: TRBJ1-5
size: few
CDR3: CASSNQQGQPQHF
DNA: TGTGCCAGTAGTAACCAACAGGGCCAGCCCCAGCATTTT

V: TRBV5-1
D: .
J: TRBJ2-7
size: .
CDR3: CASSLALQATYEQYF
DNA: TGCGCCAGCAGCTTGGCCCTACAGGCAACCTACGAGCAGTACTTC

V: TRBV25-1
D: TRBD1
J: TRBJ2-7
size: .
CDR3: CASSPNPGQGAAEQYF
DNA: TGTGCCAGCAGTCCAAACCCGGGACAGGGGGCCGCCGAGCAGTACTTC

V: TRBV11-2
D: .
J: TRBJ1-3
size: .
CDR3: CASSHSSGNTIYF
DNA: TGTGCCAGCAGCCACAGCTCTGGAAACACCATATATTTT

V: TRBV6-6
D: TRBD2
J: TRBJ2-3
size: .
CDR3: CASSPSSGKTIDTQYF
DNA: TGTGCCAGCAGCCCTTCGAGCGGGAAGACCATAGATACGCAGTATTTT

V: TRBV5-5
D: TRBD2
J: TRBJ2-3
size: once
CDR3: CASSSTSGRSSTDTQYF
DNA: TGTGCCAGCAGCTCGACTAGCGGGCGTTCTAGCACAGATACGCAGTATTTT

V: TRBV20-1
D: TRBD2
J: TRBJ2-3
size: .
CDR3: CSASRREGREDTQYF
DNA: TGCAGTGCTAGTCGTCGGGAGGGCCGGGAGGATACGCAGTATTTT

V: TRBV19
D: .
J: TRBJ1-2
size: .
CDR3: CASSQDTSGGYTF
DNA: TGTGCCAGTAGTCAAGACACCTCCGGTGGCTACACCTTC

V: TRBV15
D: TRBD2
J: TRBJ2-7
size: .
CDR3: CATSKGLAGAVFYEQYF
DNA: TGTGCCACCAGCAAAGGACTAGCGGGAGCGGTTTTCTACGAGCAGTACTTC

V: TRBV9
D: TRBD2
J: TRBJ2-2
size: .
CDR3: CASSRTSGAPTGELFF
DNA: TGTGCCAGCAGCCGGACTAGCGGGGCCCCCACCGGGGAGCTGTTTTTT

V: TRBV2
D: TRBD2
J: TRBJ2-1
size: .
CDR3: CASQTSGVSYNEQFF
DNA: TGTGCCAGTCAGACTAGCGGGGTCTCCTACAATGAGCAGTTCTTC

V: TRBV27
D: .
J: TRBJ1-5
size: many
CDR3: CASSLVQGWPQPQHF
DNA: TGTGCCAGCAGTTTGGTGCAGGGTTGGCCTCAGCCCCAGCATTTT

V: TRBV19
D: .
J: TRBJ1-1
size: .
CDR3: CASSIRRLDTEAFF
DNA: TGTGCCAGTAGTATAAGGAGGCTGGACACTGAAGCTTTCTTT

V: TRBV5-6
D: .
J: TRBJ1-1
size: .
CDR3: CASSTSGGGTEAFF
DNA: TGTGCCAGCAGCACGTCCGGGGGAGGTACTGAAGCTTTCTTT

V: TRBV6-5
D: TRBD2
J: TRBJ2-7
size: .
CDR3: CASNQAGGNTYEQYF
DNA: TGTGCCAGCAACCAAGCGGGAGGCAATACCTACGAGCAGTACTTC

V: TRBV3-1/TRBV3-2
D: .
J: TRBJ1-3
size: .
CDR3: CASSQEPPPGPGNTIYF
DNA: TGTGCCAGCAGCCAAGAACCCCCCCCAGGGCCTGGAAACACCATATATTTT

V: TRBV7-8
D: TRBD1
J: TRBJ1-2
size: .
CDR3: CASSSWTGPDGYTF
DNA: TGTGCCAGCAGCTCATGGACAGGGCCGGATGGCTACACCTTC

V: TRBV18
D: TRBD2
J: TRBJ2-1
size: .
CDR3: CASSPPTSGVDEQFF
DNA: TGTGCCAGCTCACCACCCACTAGCGGGGTCGATGAGCAGTTCTTC

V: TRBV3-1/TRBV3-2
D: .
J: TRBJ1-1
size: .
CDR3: CASRDWGSRMNTEAFF
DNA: TGTGCCAGCCGGGACTGGGGGTCTAGAATGAACACTGAAGCTTTCTTT

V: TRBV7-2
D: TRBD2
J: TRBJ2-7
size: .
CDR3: CASSDRGLAGIEQYF
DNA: TGTGCCAGCAGCGACAGGGGACTAGCGGGAATCGAGCAGTACTTC

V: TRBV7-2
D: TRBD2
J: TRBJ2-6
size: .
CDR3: CASSLPGGPSGANVLTF
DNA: TGTGCCAGCAGCTTACCGGGAGGTCCCTCTGGGGCCAACGTCCTGACTTTC

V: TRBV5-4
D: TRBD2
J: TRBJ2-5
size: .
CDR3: CASSLSSGSNQETQYF
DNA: TGTGCCAGCAGCTTGTCTAGCGGGAGTAACCAAGAGACCCAGTACTTC

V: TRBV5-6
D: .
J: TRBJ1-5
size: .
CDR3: CASSTVDIYSNQPQHF
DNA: TGTGCCAGCAGCACCGTGGACATTTATAGCAATCAGCCCCAGCATTTT

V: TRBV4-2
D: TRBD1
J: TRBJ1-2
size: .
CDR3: CASSPRTGDYGYTF
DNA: TGTGCCAGCAGCCCTCGGACAGGGGACTATGGCTACACCTTC

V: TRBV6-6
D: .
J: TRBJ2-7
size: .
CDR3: CASRDRRYSYEQYF
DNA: TGTGCCAGCAGAGACAGGCGATACTCCTACGAGCAGTACTTC

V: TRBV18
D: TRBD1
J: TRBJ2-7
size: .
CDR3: CASSPGTGASYEQYF
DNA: TGTGCCAGCTCACCCGGGACAGGGGCGTCCTACGAGCAGTACTTC

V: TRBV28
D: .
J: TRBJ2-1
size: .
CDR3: CASSGRGTYNEQFF
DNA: TGTGCCAGCAGCGGGAGAGGCACCTACAATGAGCAGTTCTTC

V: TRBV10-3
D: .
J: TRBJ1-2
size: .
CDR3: CAISEGGGANYGYTF
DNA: TGTGCCATCAGTGAGGGAGGAGGAGCGAACTATGGCTACACCTTC

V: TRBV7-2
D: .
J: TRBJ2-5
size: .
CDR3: CASSLYSLNQETQYF
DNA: TGTGCCAGCAGCTTATACTCTCTCAACCAAGAGACCCAGTACTTC